The TCR beta chain under discussion was sequenced for a study of shared clonotypes between healthy human individuals. Overall study results and limits: Memory subsets generally showed smaller estimated richness than naive subsets did. Rarefaction demonstrated incomplete sorted-subset sequencing despite large depth. Non-shared clonotypes showed lower generation probabilities than clonotypes common to all four donors.

The CDR3 length is 13 residues. V was trimmed by 1 base and J by 1 base, leaving 5 bases between them. Germline assignment: CDR1 SGHRS and CDR2 YFSETQ. Donors, without exception, were Caucasian adults residing in Nashville, Tennessee. As regards this clone: Its antigen is undetermined.

This table comes from immunoSEQ multiplex PCR, and its TCRdb copy is limited to in-frame clones, with some not included. The table lists around 88,000 clones, under 70% of them singletons. Sequenced material: memory CD8+ T cells sorted from blood. Subset defined: CD45RO+ cells pooled with CCR7-negative TemRA cells. V is TRBV5-1 and J is TRBJ1-2; D is ambiguous. The TCR originated in a man younger than 45 in good health. The DNA of the CDR3 is TGCGCCAGCAGCTTGCTCGTTAACTATGGCTACACCTTC. Protein product: CASSLLVNYGYTF.